The 7 T cell receptor beta chains below were found in one sample sequenced in a study of OX40 agonist ivuxolimab in advanced cancers. Assay used: immunoSEQ multiplex PCR; TCRdb lists only in-frame clones, some missing. The sample lists approximately 52,000 clones; 65% to 85% were seen once. Sequences were derived from CD4+ or CD8+ T cells sorted from blood, sampled in a trial of the OX40 agonist ivuxolimab. The receptors here all came from an adult with an advanced solid tumor such as melanoma, head and neck, liver or kidney cancer.

The CDR3 loop is CASSQGQGARGGTEAFF. The CDR3, as DNA: TGTGCCAGCAGCCAAGGACAGGGGGCTCGAGGGGGCACTGAAGCTTTCTTT. V usage is TRBV4-2 and J usage is TRBJ1-1; 10 bases map to TRBD1. The CDR3 contains 17 residues. The ends lost 1 base at V and 4 bases at J; junction bases unmatched: 9. From germline, CDR1 is LGHNA and CDR2 YNFKEQ.

CDR3 amino acids: CASSFSHNSPLHF. For the CDR3, the DNA is TGTGCCAGCTCATTCAGCCATAATTCACCCCTCCACTTT. The rearrangement links TRBV18 to TRBJ1-6; D gene uncertain. This CDR3 has 13 amino acids. Germline CDR1 reads KGHSH; CDR2 reads LQKENI. Trimming left V 5 bases short and J 5 bases short, with 7 bases between.

This chain links TRBV5-1 with TRBJ1-1; D may be TRBD1 (5 bases). The V end was cut by 1 base, the J end by 1 base, with 11 bases between. CDR3 length equals 15 residues. From germline, CDR1 is SGHRS and CDR2 YFSETQ. The CDR3 here is CASSLLGPGNTEAFF. The CDR3, as DNA: TGCGCCAGCAGCTTGTTGGGGCCGGGGAACACTGAAGCTTTCTTT.

The rearrangement links TRBV4-3 to TRBJ1-2, with D unresolved. This CDR3 comprises 15 residues. The V gene's germline CDR1 is LGHNA and CDR2 YSLEER. Trimming removed 0 bases at V and 0 bases at J, with 8 bases between. The CDR3 region has the DNA TGCGCCAGCAGCCAAGACTTCAGTACTAACTATGGCTACACCTTC. This translates into CASSQDFSTNYGYTF.

This chain connects TRBV5-1 to TRBJ2-1, with 11 positions matching TRBD2. Per the germline V gene, CDR1 is SGHRS and CDR2 is YFSETQ. V shed 1 base and J 3 bases; nucleotides not matched to a gene: 0. The CDR3 has 15 amino acids. The chain's CDR3 is CASSLTSGGYNEQFF. Here the CDR3 DNA reads TGCGCCAGCAGCTTGACTAGCGGGGGCTACAATGAGCAGTTCTTC.

This rearrangement joins TRBV6-4 to TRBJ2-1; TRBD2 matches at 13 bases. Germline V gene sequence: CDR1 MRHNA, CDR2 SNTAGT. V shed 4 bases and J 5 bases; nucleotides not matched to a gene: 14. The CDR3 totals 19 residues. The CDR3, as DNA: TGTGCCAGCAGTGGCATCGGGACTAGCGGGGTGCTTTGGAACAATGAGCAGTTCTTC. This codes for CASSGIGTSGVLWNNEQFF.

In the case of this clone: An end of the junction differs from the germline gene, which may be a read error. The chain carries TRBV7-7 and TRBJ1-2, with a possible D match to TRBD1 (6 bases). There are 14 residues in the CDR3. Germline CDR1 SSHAT, CDR2 FNYEAQ (reference sequence). Written as DNA, the CDR3 is TGTGCTAGCAGCTTAGAGGACAGCTACTATGGCTACACCTTC. It codes for CASSLEDSYYGYTF.